Listed here are 14 T cell receptor beta chains from one sample, sequenced in a study of PD-1 blockade in classical Hodgkin lymphoma. Sequenced by immunoSEQ multiplex PCR; TCRdb stores in-frame clones only, minus some. Counted here are around 25,000 clones, around 70% occurring once; the ten biggest clones make up roughly 21%. Time point noted: cycle 4 day 1 (C4D1), after around six weeks of nivolumab. Brentuximab vedotin exposure varied among the patients, all of whom had relapsed after autologous stem cell transplantation. The sample was peripheral blood mononuclear cells (PBMCs), taken before the fourth cycle of nivolumab. The source of these receptors is a human donor with classical Hodgkin lymphoma.

J is TRBJ1-1 and V is TRBV18, with 8 bases lining up with TRBD1. Looked up from germline, CDR1 is KGHSH and CDR2 is LQKENI. Losses at the gene ends were 4 bases for V and 1 base for J; bases not matched to a gene: 2. This CDR3 spans 14 amino acids. CDR3: CASSLGQGNTEAFF. The CDR3 DNA reads TGTGCCAGCTCACTCGGACAGGGGAACACTGAAGCTTTCTTT.

This clone was observed once. The rearrangement links TRBV5-1 to TRBJ2-3; TRBD1 aligns across 7 bases. From germline, CDR1 is SGHRS and CDR2 YFSETQ. The CDR3 covers 15 residues. The V gene end was trimmed by 2 bases and the J gene end by 0 bases; junction bases not matched to a gene: 3. The CDR3 DNA reads as TGCGCCAGCAGCTTACAGGGGATAAGCACAGATACGCAGTATTTT. It translates to CASSLQGISTDTQYF.

This rearrangement joins TRBV6-5 to TRBJ1-1; a possible D gene is TRBD1 (5 bases). The V gene lost 5 bases and the J gene lost 5 bases, with 18 bases spanning the gap. CDR3 length equals 15 residues. CDR1 and CDR2 (germline): MNHEY, SVGAGI. The CDR3 region has the DNA TGTGCCAGCAGTCCTCTGAAGGGCAGGGAAACTGAAGCTTTCTTT. Translating it yields CASSPLKGRETEAFF.

This sequence joins TRBV7-3 and TRBJ2-1; D possibly corresponds to TRBD1 (5 bases). The CDR3 extends over 16 amino acids. Germline CDR1 is SGHTA and CDR2 is FQGTGA. Trimming removed 1 base from V and 6 bases from J, with 16 bases in between. The DNA for the CDR3 is TGTGCCAGCAGCTTAATGGCGACAGCGACGGGCAATGAGCAGTTCTTC. Translation gives CASSLMATATGNEQFF.

The J gene is TRBJ1-1, the V gene TRBV13; TRBD1 might be the D (6 bases). Trimming removed 5 bases from V and 1 base from J, with 29 bases in between. CDR3 length: 20 residues. Germline V CDR1 and CDR2: PRHDT, FYEKMQ (reference sequence). CDR3 sequence: CASSTSTSGGFFGGNTEAFF. In nucleotides, the CDR3 is TGTGCCAGCAGCACCTCGACATCGGGGGGCTTTTTTGGTGGGAACACTGAAGCTTTCTTT.

The rearrangement uses TRBV5-1 and TRBJ2-3; 8 bases line up with TRBD2. Germline trimming cut 0 bases from V and 4 bases from J; bases unmatched to any gene: 4. Germline V CDR1 and CDR2: SGHRS, YFSETQ. This CDR3 region has 15 residues. This chain's CDR3 is CASSLGFGRADTQYF. Written as DNA, the CDR3 is TGCGCCAGCAGCTTGGGATTCGGGAGGGCAGATACGCAGTATTTT.

V gene TRBV5-8 combines with J gene TRBJ1-1; the D is unclear. The CDR3 has 18 residues. The V gene's germline CDR1 is SGHTS and CDR2 YDEGEE. V was cut by 6 bases and J by 0 bases, with 24 bases left in between. CDR3: CASTFVLSGRGVNTEAFF. The CDR3 DNA follows: TGTGCCAGCACCTTCGTCCTATCCGGGCGTGGCGTGAACACTGAAGCTTTCTTT.

The chain employs TRBV27 and TRBJ2-5, with a tentative D call TRBD2 (6 bases). CDR1 MNHEY and CDR2 SMNVEV come from the germline V gene (reference sequence). The CDR3 extends over 11 amino acids. V lost 4 bases and J lost 12, with 12 bases in between. The CDR3 is CASSSAGWEYF. The CDR3 bases are TGTGCCAGCAGTTCCGCGGGGTGGGAGTACTTC.

J is TRBJ2-5 and V is TRBV5-4; D tentatively reads TRBD1 or TRBD2 (5 bases each). This CDR3 has 15 amino acids. Germline CDR1 SGHNT, CDR2 YYREEE (reference sequence). V lost 0 bases, J lost 5 bases, and 14 bases lay in between. This CDR3 reads CASSLAGAGWETQYF. The CDR3 DNA sequence: TGTGCCAGCAGCTTGGCCGGGGCAGGGTGGGAGACCCAGTACTTC.

The rearrangement links TRBV5-4 to TRBJ2-2, with 8 bases matching TRBD2. Germline CDR1 is SGHNT and CDR2 is YYREEE (reference sequence). The V and J ends lost 4 bases and 5 bases, in that order; junction bases with no gene match: 10. The CDR3 runs 16 residues. The CDR3 region is CASSVSGMGGTGELFF. CDR3 nucleotide sequence: TGTGCCAGCAGCGTTAGCGGGATGGGCGGAACCGGGGAGCTGTTTTTT.

The chain uses TRBV4-1 and TRBJ1-3; D is perhaps TRBD1 (6 bases). The CDR3 has 13 residues. V was clipped by 3 bases and J by 3 bases, with 6 bases between them. The V gene's germline CDR1 is MGHRA and CDR2 YSYEKL. The CDR3 DNA reads TGCGCCAGCAGCCAGGACAGTGGAAACACCATATATTTT. This sequence encodes CASSQDSGNTIYF.

This clone has just a few counts. This chain joins TRBV2 and TRBJ2-2, with D perhaps assigned TRBD1 or TRBD2 (6 bases each). V was clipped by 4 bases and J by 5 bases, with 14 bases between them. Germline CDR1 is SNHLY and CDR2 is FYNNEI. The CDR3 totals 15 residues. The CDR3 reads CASSVPGAGTGELFF. The CDR3 nucleotides read TGTGCCAGCAGTGTTCCGGGGGCTGGAACCGGGGAGCTGTTTTTT.

The genes are TRBV5-1 and TRBJ2-7, with TRBD2 matching over 12 bases. V trimming: 2 bases; J trimming: 2 bases; junction bases outside the gene matches: 2. There are 15 residues in the CDR3. Germline V gene sequence: CDR1 SGHRS, CDR2 YFSETQ. The CDR3 region has the DNA TGCGCCAGCAGCTTTACTAGCGGGGGGCCCTACGAGCAGTACTTC. Its protein is CASSFTSGGPYEQYF. Looking up the rest from reference TRBV5-1 and TRBJ2-7 gives the full variable domain: KAGVTQTPRYLIKTRGQQVTLSCSPISGHRSVSWYQQTPGQGLQFLFEYFSETQRNKGNFPGRFSGRQFSNSRSEMNVSTLELGDSALYLCASSFTSGGPYEQYFGPGTRLTVT.

This sequence joins TRBV9 and TRBJ2-3; the match to TRBD1 covers 9 bases. With V trimmed by 4 bases and J by 1 base, 4 bases remained unmatched. Germline values: CDR1 SGDLS, CDR2 YYNGEE. This CDR3 contains 15 residues. CDR3 DNA sequence: TGTGCCAGCAGCACAGGGGGCAGGGGCACAGATACGCAGTATTTT. Its translation is CASSTGGRGTDTQYF.